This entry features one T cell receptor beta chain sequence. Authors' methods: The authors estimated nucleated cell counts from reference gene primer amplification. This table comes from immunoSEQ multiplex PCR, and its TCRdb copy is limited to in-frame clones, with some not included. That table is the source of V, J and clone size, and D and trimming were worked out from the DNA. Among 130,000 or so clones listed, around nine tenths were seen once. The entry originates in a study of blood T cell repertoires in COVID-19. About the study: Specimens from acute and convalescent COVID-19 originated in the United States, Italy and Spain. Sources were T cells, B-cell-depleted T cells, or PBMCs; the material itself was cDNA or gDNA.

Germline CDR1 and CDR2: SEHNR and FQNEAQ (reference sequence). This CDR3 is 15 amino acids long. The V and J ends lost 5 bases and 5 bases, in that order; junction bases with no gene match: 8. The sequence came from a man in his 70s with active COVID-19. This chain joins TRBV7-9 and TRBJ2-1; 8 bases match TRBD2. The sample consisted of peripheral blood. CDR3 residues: CASSVGTRLNNEQFF. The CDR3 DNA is TGTGCCAGCAGCGTTGGGACTAGACTAAACAATGAGCAGTTCTTC.